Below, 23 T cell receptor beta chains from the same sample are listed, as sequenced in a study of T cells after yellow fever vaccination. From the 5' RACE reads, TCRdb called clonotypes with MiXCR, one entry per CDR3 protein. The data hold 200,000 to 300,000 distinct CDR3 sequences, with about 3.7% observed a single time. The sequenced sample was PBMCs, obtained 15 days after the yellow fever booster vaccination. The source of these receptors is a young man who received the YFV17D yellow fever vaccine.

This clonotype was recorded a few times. The CDR3 coding sequence is TGCGCCAGCAGCCAAGGGGACAGGACCCCTGAAGCTTTCTTT. Protein: CASSQGDRTPEAFF. This chain connects TRBV4-3 to TRBJ1-1; 8 nucleotides align to TRBD1. Germline V gene data show CDR1 as LGHNA and CDR2 as YSLEER. V lost 1 base to trimming and J lost 6 bases; unmatched junction nucleotides: 4. There are 14 residues in the CDR3.

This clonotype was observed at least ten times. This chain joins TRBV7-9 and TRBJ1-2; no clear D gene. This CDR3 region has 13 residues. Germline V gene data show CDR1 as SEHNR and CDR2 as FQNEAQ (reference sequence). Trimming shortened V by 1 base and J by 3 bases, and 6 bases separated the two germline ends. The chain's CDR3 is CASSLGPYYGYTF. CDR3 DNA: TGTGCCAGCAGCTTAGGACCCTACTATGGCTACACCTTC.

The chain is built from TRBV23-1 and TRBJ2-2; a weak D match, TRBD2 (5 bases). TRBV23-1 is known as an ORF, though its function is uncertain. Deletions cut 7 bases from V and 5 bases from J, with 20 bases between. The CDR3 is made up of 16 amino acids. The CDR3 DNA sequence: TGCGCCAGCACTGCCTTAGGGCTAGCTGAAACCGGGGAGCTGTTTTTT. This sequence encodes CASTALGLAETGELFF.

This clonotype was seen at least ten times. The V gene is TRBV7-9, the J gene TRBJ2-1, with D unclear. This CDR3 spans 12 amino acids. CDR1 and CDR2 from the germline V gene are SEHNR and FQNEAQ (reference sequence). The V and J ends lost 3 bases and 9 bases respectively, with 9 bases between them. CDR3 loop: CASSFQSGEQFF. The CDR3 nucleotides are TGTGCCAGCAGCTTTCAAAGTGGTGAGCAGTTCTTC.

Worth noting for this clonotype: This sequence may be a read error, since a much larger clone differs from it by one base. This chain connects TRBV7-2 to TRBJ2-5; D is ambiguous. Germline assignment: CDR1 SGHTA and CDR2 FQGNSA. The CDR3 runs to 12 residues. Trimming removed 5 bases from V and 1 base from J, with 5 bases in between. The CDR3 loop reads CASSTSQETQYF. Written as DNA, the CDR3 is TGTGCCAGCAGCACAAGCCAAGAGACCCAGTACTTC.

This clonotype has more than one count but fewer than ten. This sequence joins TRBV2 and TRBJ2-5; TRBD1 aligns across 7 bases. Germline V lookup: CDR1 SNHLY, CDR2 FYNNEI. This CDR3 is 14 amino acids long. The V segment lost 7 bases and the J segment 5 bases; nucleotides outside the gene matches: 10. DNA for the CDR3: TGTGCCAGCACACAATCGACAGGGCTGGAGACCCAGTACTTC. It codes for CASTQSTGLETQYF.

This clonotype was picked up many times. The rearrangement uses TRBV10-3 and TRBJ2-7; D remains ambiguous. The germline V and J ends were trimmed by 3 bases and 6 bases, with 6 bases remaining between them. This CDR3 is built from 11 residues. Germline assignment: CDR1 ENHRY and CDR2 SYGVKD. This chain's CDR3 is CAISEGFEQYV. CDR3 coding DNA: TGTGCCATCAGTGAAGGTTTCGAGCAGTACGTC.

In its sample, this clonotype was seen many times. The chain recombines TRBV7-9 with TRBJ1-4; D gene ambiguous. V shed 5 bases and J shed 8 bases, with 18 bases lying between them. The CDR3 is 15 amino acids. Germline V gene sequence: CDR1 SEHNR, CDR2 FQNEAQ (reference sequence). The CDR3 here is CASSPPSGGREKLFF. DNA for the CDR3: TGTGCCAGCAGCCCTCCAAGTGGAGGAAGAGAAAAACTGTTTTTT.

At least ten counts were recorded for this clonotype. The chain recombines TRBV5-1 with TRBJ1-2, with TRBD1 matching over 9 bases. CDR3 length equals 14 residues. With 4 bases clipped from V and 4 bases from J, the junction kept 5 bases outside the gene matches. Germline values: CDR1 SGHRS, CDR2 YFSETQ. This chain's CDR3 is CASSNPGQGYGYTF. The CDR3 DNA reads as TGCGCCAGCAGCAACCCGGGACAGGGCTATGGCTACACCTTC. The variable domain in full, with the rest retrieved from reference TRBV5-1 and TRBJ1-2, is KAGVTQTPRYLIKTRGQQVTLSCSPISGHRSVSWYQQTPGQGLQFLFEYFSETQRNKGNFPGRFSGRQFSNSRSEMNVSTLELGDSALYLCASSNPGQGYGYTFGSGTRLTVV.

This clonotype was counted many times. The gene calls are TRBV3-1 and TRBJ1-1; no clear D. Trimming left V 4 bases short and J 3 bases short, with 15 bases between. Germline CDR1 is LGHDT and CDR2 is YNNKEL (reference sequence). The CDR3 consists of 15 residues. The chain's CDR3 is CASSPYPPGDTEAFF. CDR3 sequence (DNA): TGTGCCAGCAGCCCGTATCCCCCAGGAGACACTGAAGCTTTCTTT. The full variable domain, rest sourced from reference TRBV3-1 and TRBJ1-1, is DTAVSQTPKYLVTQMGNDKSIKCEQNLGHDTMYWYKQDSKKFLKIMFSYNNKELIINETVPNRFSPKSPDKAHLNLHINSLELGDSAVYFCASSPYPPGDTEAFFGQGTRLTVV.

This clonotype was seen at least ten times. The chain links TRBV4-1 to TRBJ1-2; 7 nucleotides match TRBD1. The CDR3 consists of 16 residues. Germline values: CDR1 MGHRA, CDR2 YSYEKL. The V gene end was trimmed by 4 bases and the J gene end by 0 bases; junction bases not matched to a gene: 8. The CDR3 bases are TGCGCCAGCAGCCGCGGGACAGTAACTCCTAACTATGGCTACACCTTC. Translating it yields CASSRGTVTPNYGYTF.

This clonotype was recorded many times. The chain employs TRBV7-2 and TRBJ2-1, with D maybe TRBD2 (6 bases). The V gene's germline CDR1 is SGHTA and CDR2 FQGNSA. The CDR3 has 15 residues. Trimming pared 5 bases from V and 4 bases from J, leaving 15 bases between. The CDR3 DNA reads TGTGCCAGCAGCCCCTTCCGGGGGATTTACAATGAGCAGTTCTTC. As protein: CASSPFRGIYNEQFF.

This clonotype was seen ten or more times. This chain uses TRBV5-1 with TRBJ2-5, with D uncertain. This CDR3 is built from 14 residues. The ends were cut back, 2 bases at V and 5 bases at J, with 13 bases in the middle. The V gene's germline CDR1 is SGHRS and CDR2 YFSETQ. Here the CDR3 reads CASSFTSAQETQYF. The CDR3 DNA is TGCGCCAGCAGCTTTACCAGCGCGCAGGAGACCCAGTACTTC.

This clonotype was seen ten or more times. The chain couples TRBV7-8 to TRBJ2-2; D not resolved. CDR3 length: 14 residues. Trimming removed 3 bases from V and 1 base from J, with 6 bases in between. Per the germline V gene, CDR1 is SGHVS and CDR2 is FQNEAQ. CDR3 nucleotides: TGTGCCAGCAGCTTGCTGCGGAACACCGGGGAGCTGTTTTTT. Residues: CASSLLRNTGELFF. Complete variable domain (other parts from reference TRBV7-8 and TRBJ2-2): GAGVSQSPRYKVAKRGQDVALRCDPISGHVSLFWYQQALGQGPEFLTYFQNEAQLDKSGLPSDRFFAERPEGSVSTLKIQRTQQEDSAVYLCASSLLRNTGELFFGEGSRLTVL.

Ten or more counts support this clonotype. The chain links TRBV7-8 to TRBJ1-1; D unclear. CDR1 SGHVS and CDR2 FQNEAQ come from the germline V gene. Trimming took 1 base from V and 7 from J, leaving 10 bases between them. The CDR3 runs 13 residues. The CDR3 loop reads CASSLDRRREAFF. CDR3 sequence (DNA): TGTGCCAGCAGCTTAGATCGAAGACGTGAAGCTTTCTTT.

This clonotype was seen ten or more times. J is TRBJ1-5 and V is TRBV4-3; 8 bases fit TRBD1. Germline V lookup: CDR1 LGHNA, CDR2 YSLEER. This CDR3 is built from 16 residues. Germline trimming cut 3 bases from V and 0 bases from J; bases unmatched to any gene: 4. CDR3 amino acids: CASSQSTGDSNQPQHF. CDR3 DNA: TGCGCCAGCAGCCAGTCGACAGGGGATAGCAATCAGCCCCAGCATTTT.

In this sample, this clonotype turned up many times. CDR3 coding DNA: TGTGCCAGCAGCCTCTTCGGGGGGAACACCGGGGAGCTGTTTTTT. This encodes CASSLFGGNTGELFF. The chain has TRBV12-3 or TRBV12-4 and TRBJ2-2; TRBD2 might be the D (6 bases). Trimming took off 6 bases at V and 1 base at J, with 12 bases between the two ends. There are 15 residues in the CDR3.

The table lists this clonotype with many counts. The CDR3 region is CASSQYYNEQFF. The CDR3 nucleotides are TGTGCCAGCAGCCAATACTACAATGAGCAGTTCTTC. J is TRBJ2-1 and V is TRBV5-5, with D unclear. CDR3 length: 12 amino acids. With 4 bases removed from V and 3 bases from J, the gap between germline ends came to 5 bases. Germline V lookup: CDR1 SGHKS, CDR2 YYEKEE (reference sequence).

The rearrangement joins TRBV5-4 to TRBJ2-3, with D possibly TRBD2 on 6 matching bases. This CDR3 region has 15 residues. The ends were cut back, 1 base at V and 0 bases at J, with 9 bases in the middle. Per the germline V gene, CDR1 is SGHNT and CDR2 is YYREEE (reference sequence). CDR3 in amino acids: CASSLWGVSTDTQYF. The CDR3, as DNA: TGTGCCAGCAGCTTGTGGGGGGTGAGCACAGATACGCAGTATTTT.

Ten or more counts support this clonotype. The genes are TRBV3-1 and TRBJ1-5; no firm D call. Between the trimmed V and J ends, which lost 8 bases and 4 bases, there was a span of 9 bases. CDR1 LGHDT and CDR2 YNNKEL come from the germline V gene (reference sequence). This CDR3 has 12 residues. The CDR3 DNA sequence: TGTGCCAGCGGGTTGCGGAATCAGCCCCAGCATTTT. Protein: CASGLRNQPQHF.

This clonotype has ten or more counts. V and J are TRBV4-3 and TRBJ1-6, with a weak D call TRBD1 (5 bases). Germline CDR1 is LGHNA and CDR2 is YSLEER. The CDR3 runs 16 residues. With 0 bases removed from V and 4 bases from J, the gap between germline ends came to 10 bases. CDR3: CASSQDFAGYNSPLHF. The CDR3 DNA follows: TGCGCCAGCAGCCAAGATTTTGCAGGGTATAATTCACCCCTCCACTTT.

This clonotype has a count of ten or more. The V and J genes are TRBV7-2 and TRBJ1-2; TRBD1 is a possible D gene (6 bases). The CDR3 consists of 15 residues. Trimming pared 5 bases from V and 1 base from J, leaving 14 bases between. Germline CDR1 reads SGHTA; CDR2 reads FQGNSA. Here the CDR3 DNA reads TGTGCCAGCAGCCAGGTGGGGGGCCTTAACTATGGCTACACCTTC. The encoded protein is CASSQVGGLNYGYTF.

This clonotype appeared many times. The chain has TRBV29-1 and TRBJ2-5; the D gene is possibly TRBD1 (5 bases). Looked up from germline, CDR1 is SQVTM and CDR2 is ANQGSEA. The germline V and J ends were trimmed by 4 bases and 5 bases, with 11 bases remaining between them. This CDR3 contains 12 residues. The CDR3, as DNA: TGCAGCGTTGTAGAGACAGTCGAGACCCAGTACTTC. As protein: CSVVETVETQYF. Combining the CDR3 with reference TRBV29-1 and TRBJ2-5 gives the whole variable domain SAVISQKPSRDICQRGTSLTIQCQVDSQVTMMFWYRQQPGQSLTLIATANQGSEATYESGFVIDKFPISRPNLTFSTLTVSNMSPEDSSIYLCSVVETVETQYFGPGTRLLVL.